Listed below are T cell receptor beta chains from one sample, sequenced in a study of T cell changes during pregnancy in multiple sclerosis. Data came from immunoSEQ multiplex PCR; TCRdb stores just in-frame clones and leaves some out. The table records roughly 100,000 clones, just under 95% of them present only once. Specimen: peripheral blood, collected after pregnancy. Receptors originate from a female donor with multiple sclerosis, enrolled in a pregnancy study. Each CDR3 is given with its conserved first and last residue. The D gene is left open where the match is weak. Where a row states a size, it is once, few, many or the class of an expanded clone; other rows omit it.

>TRBV27|-|TRBJ1-3|-|14
TGTGCCAGCAGGAAGGGGGGGGCCGGAAACACCATATATTTT
CASRKGGAGNTIYF
>TRBV11-2|-|TRBJ2-7|TRBD2|15
TGTGCCAGCAGCTCGGGACTAGCGGGGGGATACGAGCAGTACTTC
CASSSGLAGGYEQYF
>TRBV5-1|-|TRBJ2-3|TRBD2|14
TGCGCCAGCAGCCGAGGGGGTGGACTAGCCCTAGGGCATTTT
CASSRGGGLALGHF
>TRBV19|-|TRBJ1-1|-|14
TGTGCCAGTAGTCTAGGACCGGGGGGTACTGAAGCTTTCTTT
CASSLGPGGTEAFF
>TRBV11-2|-|TRBJ1-2|-|12
TGTGCCAGCAGCTTAGGAGGATATGGCTACACCTTC
CASSLGGYGYTF
>TRBV13|-|TRBJ2-3|TRBD2|15
TGTGCCAGCAGCTTAGGGACTAGCGGGGGGGATACGCAGTATTTT
CASSLGTSGGDTQYF
>TRBV25-1|-|TRBJ2-1|TRBD2|14
TGTGCCAGCAAAATAGCGGGACTTACAAATGAGCAGTTCTTC
CASKIAGLTNEQFF
>TRBV7-9|-|TRBJ2-3|TRBD1|14
TGTGCCAGCAGCTGGGGACAGTACACAGATACGCAGTATTTT
CASSWGQYTDTQYF
>TRBV6-1|-|TRBJ1-5|-|16
TGTGCCAGCAGTGGAGGGGGAGGGATTAGCAATCAGCCCCAGCATTTT
CASSGGGGISNQPQHF
>TRBV6-5|-|TRBJ2-2|-|14
TGTGCCAGCGCGAACAACCGGGGCACCGGGGAGCTGTTTTTT
CASANNRGTGELFF
>TRBV7-6|-|TRBJ2-5|TRBD1|16
TGTGCCAGCAGCTTAGCGGGGACAGGGGGTAAAGAGACCCAGTACTTC
CASSLAGTGGKETQYF
>TRBV7-2|-|TRBJ2-7|TRBD2|14
TGTGCCAGCAGCCTCCGGACTAGCGGGGGGGGGCAGTACTTC
CASSLRTSGGGQYF
>TRBV30|-|TRBJ1-5|-|13
TGTGCCTGGAGTGTGTCAGATAATCAGCCCCAGCATTTT
CAWSVSDNQPQHF
>TRBV11-2|few|TRBJ2-7|-|16
TGTGCCAGCAGCTTAGGGTTTCGGCAGGTTACCTACGAGCAGTACTTC
CASSLGFRQVTYEQYF
>TRBV6-5|-|TRBJ1-1|-|14
TGTGCCAGCAGTTACGCCAGGGAAATCACTGAAGCTTTCTTT
CASSYAREITEAFF
>TRBV6-1|-|TRBJ2-7|-|12
TGTGCCAGCAGCGTTGACACCTACGAGCAGTACTTC
CASSVDTYEQYF
>TRBV18|-|TRBJ2-1|TRBD1|17
TGTGCCAGCTCACCACCCACTGGGACAGGGAAGGGCGATGAGCAGTTCTTC
CASSPPTGTGKGDEQFF
>TRBV9|-|TRBJ2-1|TRBD2|16
TGTGCCAGCAGCACACTAGCGGGAGGGCCGTACAATGAGCAGTTCTTC
CASSTLAGGPYNEQFF
>TRBV28|-|TRBJ1-2|-|13
TGTGCCAGCAGTCCCCAAGGGGGATATGGCTACACCTTC
CASSPQGGYGYTF
>TRBV28|-|TRBJ1-2|-|12
TGTGCCAGCAGTCCTGACAGCTATGGCTACACCTTC
CASSPDSYGYTF
>TRBV28|-|TRBJ2-7|TRBD1|14
TGTGCCAGCACACTAAGGACAGGGATCTACGAGCAGTACTTC
CASTLRTGIYEQYF
>TRBV5-1|-|TRBJ2-7|TRBD2|15
TGCGCCAGCAGCTTCTCTCGAGCGGGGTCCTACGAGCAGTACTTC
CASSFSRAGSYEQYF
>TRBV19|-|TRBJ2-7|TRBD1|15
TGTGCCAGTAGTGCAGGGACAGCATTTTCCTACGAGCAGTACTTC
CASSAGTAFSYEQYF
>TRBV5-1|-|TRBJ1-4|TRBD1|15
TGCGCCAGCAGCGCCCAACAGGGGGTTAATGAAAAACTGTTTTTT
CASSAQQGVNEKLFF
>TRBV9|-|TRBJ2-1|-|18
TGTGCCAGCAGCGTAGTGGGGCAAGACACACCGAACTACAATGAGCAGTTCTTC
CASSVVGQDTPNYNEQFF
>TRBV5-6|-|TRBJ1-2|-|16
TGTGCCAGCAGCTTGTTCGTGAGGGAGGCTAACTATGGCTACACCTTC
CASSLFVREANYGYTF
>TRBV5-1|-|TRBJ2-1|TRBD2|15
TGCGCCAGCACCGGGAGGCTAGCGGGTTACAATGAGCAGTTCTTC
CASTGRLAGYNEQFF
>TRBV7-8|-|TRBJ2-1|TRBD1|12
TGTGCCAGCAGTCAGGGACAGGGGGAGCAGTTCTTC
CASSQGQGEQFF
>TRBV28|-|TRBJ1-1|-|13
TGTGCCAGCAGTTTAATACAGGGTACGATCGCTTTCTTT
CASSLIQGTIAFF
>TRBV21-1|-|TRBJ2-7|-|14
TGTGCCAGCCCGACAGGGGGCTATGGTCACGAGCAGTACTTC
CASPTGGYGHEQYF
>TRBV7-9|few|TRBJ2-3|TRBD1|16
TGTGCCAGCAGCTCGGACAGGGGATATAGCACAGATACGCAGTATTTT
CASSSDRGYSTDTQYF
>TRBV6-5|-|TRBJ2-7|TRBD1|15
TGTGCCAGCAGACTCCGGGACAGGGTCGCGTATGAGCAGTACTTC
CASRLRDRVAYEQYF
>TRBV9|-|TRBJ2-2|-|15
TGTGCCAGCAGCGTAGGGGGCAGAAACACCGGGGAGCTGTTTTTT
CASSVGGRNTGELFF
>TRBV11-2|-|TRBJ2-6|-|15
TGTGCCAGCAGCCGCCAGTCCTCTGGGGCCAACGTCCTGACTTTC
CASSRQSSGANVLTF
>TRBV2|few|TRBJ2-7|-|12
TGTGCCAGCAGTGGACTAGTCAACGAGCAGTACTTC
CASSGLVNEQYF
>TRBV4-1|-|TRBJ1-5|-|15
TGCGCCAGCAGCCAAGTGGCCTCCTCGGGGCAGCCCCAGCATTTT
CASSQVASSGQPQHF
>TRBV29-1|-|TRBJ1-5|TRBD1|13
TGCAGCGTTGGGACAGGGGTGAGGCAGCCCCAGCATTTT
CSVGTGVRQPQHF
>TRBV19|-|TRBJ2-1|TRBD2|15
TGTGCCAGTAGGTCCGGGACTAGCGGGAGAAATGAGCAGTTCTTC
CASRSGTSGRNEQFF
>TRBV27|once|TRBJ1-5|-|13
TGTGCCAGCAGTTCATACGAGCTTCAGCCCCAGCATTTT
CASSSYELQPQHF
>TRBV4-1|-|TRBJ2-7|TRBD2|15
TGCGCCAGCAGCGATAGGACTAGTTCCCGCTACGAGCAGTACTTC
CASSDRTSSRYEQYF
>TRBV10-3|-|TRBJ1-1|TRBD1|14
TGTGCCATCAGGAGGACAGGGGGAGAGACTGAAGCTTTCTTT
CAIRRTGGETEAFF
>TRBV5-1|-|TRBJ2-1|-|16
TGCGCCAGCAGATCCACCTCACAGGGAACCTACAATGAGCAGTTCTTC
CASRSTSQGTYNEQFF
>TRBV5-1|-|TRBJ1-1|TRBD1|16
TGCGCCAGCAGCTTTCAAACAGGGGTAGTGAACACTGAAGCTTTCTTT
CASSFQTGVVNTEAFF
>TRBV10-3|once|TRBJ2-3|TRBD2|15
TGTGCCATCAGTGATCTAGCGGGAGGCCCAGATACGCAGTATTTT
CAISDLAGGPDTQYF
>TRBV7-9|-|TRBJ1-1|-|14
TGTGCCAGCAGCTTGGGGAGGGGAAACGCTGAAGCTTTCTTT
CASSLGRGNAEAFF
>TRBV4-1|-|TRBJ2-3|TRBD2|18
TGCGCCAGCAGCCAACAGTCCCCCAGCGGGGTTCTCACAGATACGCAGTATTTT
CASSQQSPSGVLTDTQYF
>TRBV11-2|once|TRBJ2-7|-|13
TGTGCCAGCAGCTTAGTATTCTCCTACGAGCAGTACTTC
CASSLVFSYEQYF
>TRBV11-3|-|TRBJ2-5|TRBD2|14
TGTGCCAGCAGCGCGGGGGGCCCTCAAGAGACCCAGTACTTC
CASSAGGPQETQYF
>TRBV9|-|TRBJ2-2|TRBD1|16
TGTGCCAGCAGCCCCCCCGGGACAGGGAATAAGGGGGAGCTGTTTTTT
CASSPPGTGNKGELFF
>TRBV7-8|-|TRBJ1-2|-|14
TGTGCCAGCAGCCTGGGACACCGAAACTATGGCTACACCTTC
CASSLGHRNYGYTF
>TRBV28|-|TRBJ1-5|TRBD1|16
TGTGCCAGCAGTTTATACGGCAGGGGGCGGGTTCAGCCCCAGCATTTT
CASSLYGRGRVQPQHF
>TRBV5-1|-|TRBJ2-2|-|14
TGCGCCAGCAGCTTCTCTCGGGACACCGGGGAGCTGTTTTTT
CASSFSRDTGELFF
>TRBV5-4|-|TRBJ2-4|-|15
TGTGCCAGCAGCTTGGGATTTGGACAAGAAAACATTCAGTACTTC
CASSLGFGQENIQYF
>TRBV6-5|-|TRBJ1-4|TRBD1|15
TGTGCCAGCAGACCCGGGACAGGGATTAATGAAAAACTGTTTTTT
CASRPGTGINEKLFF
>TRBV2|-|TRBJ2-7|TRBD1|16
TGTGCCAGCAGTGACGGACAGGGGCGAGACCGGTACGAGCAGTACTTC
CASSDGQGRDRYEQYF